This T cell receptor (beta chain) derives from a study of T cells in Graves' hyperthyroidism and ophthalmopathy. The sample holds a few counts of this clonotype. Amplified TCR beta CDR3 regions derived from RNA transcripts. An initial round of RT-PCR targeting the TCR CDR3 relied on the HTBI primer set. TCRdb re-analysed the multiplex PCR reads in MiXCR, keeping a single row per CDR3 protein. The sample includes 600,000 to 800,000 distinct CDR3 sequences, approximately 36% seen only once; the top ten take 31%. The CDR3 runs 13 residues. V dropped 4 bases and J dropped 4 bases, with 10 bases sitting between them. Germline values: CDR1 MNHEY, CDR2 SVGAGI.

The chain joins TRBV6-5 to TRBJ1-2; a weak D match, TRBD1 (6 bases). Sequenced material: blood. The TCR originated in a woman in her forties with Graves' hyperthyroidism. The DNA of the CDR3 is TGTGCCAGCAGTTTCCCGACAGGCTATGGCTACACCTTC. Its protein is CASSFPTGYGYTF.